These 25 T cell receptor beta chains were all obtained from the same sample, sequenced in a study of blood T cell repertoires in COVID-19. Clones were sequenced by immunoSEQ multiplex PCR, and TCRdb holds only the in-frame ones, with some missing. Here the sample spans 100,000 to 150,000 clones, around 89% being singletons. Sequenced: peripheral blood. These receptors came from a man over 45 with active or convalescent COVID-19.

The rearrangement links TRBV4-1 to TRBJ2-7, with D perhaps TRBD2 (5 bases). The ends were cut back, 3 bases at V and 6 bases at J, with 30 bases in the middle. Per the germline V gene, CDR1 is MGHRA and CDR2 is YSYEKL. The CDR3 sequence is 19 residues long. The CDR3 sequence is CASSHTIGPNSGVWGEQYF. In DNA form, the CDR3 reads TGCGCCAGCAGCCACACTATCGGACCCAACTCCGGGGTATGGGGCGAGCAGTACTTC.

The J gene is TRBJ1-5, the V gene TRBV7-7; D might be TRBD1 (6 bases). Between the trimmed V and J ends, which lost 5 bases and 0 bases, there was a span of 20 bases. The CDR3 consists of 18 residues. CDR1 and CDR2 from the germline V gene are SSHAT and FNYEAQ (reference sequence). The CDR3 DNA reads TGTGCCAGCAGCGGACGGGACACTATATCATATAGCAATCAGCCCCAGCATTTT. The encoded protein is CASSGRDTISYSNQPQHF.

V and J are TRBV27 and TRBJ1-1, with D perhaps matching TRBD1 (6 bases). Trimming pared 2 bases from V and 6 bases from J, leaving 10 bases between. This CDR3 is 13 amino acids long. CDR1 and CDR2 (germline): MNHEY, SMNVEV (reference sequence). The CDR3 region is CASSLSRGSEAFF. In DNA form, the CDR3 reads TGTGCCAGCAGTTTAAGTAGGGGGTCTGAAGCTTTCTTT.

The chain is built from TRBV11-2 and TRBJ2-1; D ambiguous. The CDR3 totals 13 residues. Germline CDR1 and CDR2: SGHAT and FQNNGV. V was trimmed by 1 base and J by 13 bases, leaving 14 bases between them. CDR3 DNA sequence: TGTGCCAGCAGCTTAGGTGCTAGTGGCCCACAGTTCTTC. As protein: CASSLGASGPQFF.

The chain links TRBV7-7 to TRBJ2-7; D may be TRBD2 (5 bases). The CDR3 is 15 residues long. Germline CDR1 SSHAT, CDR2 FNYEAQ (reference sequence). The ends were cut back, 4 bases at V and 4 bases at J, with 17 bases in the middle. The CDR3 DNA follows: TGTGCCAGCAGCTGCCCCGGGAAACCCGAATACGAGCAGTACTTC. Residues: CASSCPGKPEYEQYF.

The chain joins TRBV5-6 to TRBJ2-1, with 9 bases identical to TRBD1. Germline V gene data show CDR1 as SGHDT and CDR2 as YYEEEE. V dropped 2 bases and J dropped 5; count of bases not matched to a gene: 5. The CDR3 runs to 15 residues. The CDR3 loop reads CASSFGTGSDNEQFF. CDR3 DNA sequence: TGTGCCAGCAGCTTCGGGACAGGGTCGGACAATGAGCAGTTCTTC.

The V gene is TRBV24-1, the J gene TRBJ1-4; a possible D gene is TRBD1 (5 bases). Germline V gene lookup returns CDR1 KGHDR and CDR2 SFDVKD. The V and J ends lost 7 bases and 6 bases respectively, with 11 bases between them. The CDR3 runs to 13 residues. The CDR3 is CATSQGSDEKLFF. CDR3 DNA: TGTGCCACCAGCCAGGGTTCGGATGAAAAACTGTTTTTT.

The gene calls are TRBV5-1 and TRBJ2-1; TRBD2 matches at 11 bases. This CDR3 comprises 15 residues. J was trimmed by 11 bases and V by 0 bases; bases with no gene match: 7. The germline V gene has CDR1 SGHRS and CDR2 YFSETQ. CDR3 sequence reads: CASSLGTSGSGKQFF. The CDR3 bases are TGCGCCAGCAGCTTGGGGACTAGCGGGTCGGGGAAGCAGTTCTTC.

The chain couples TRBV7-7 to TRBJ1-3, with 8 positions matching TRBD1. In germline, CDR1 is SSHAT, CDR2 FNYEAQ (reference sequence). CDR3 size: 16 residues. J lost 1 base, V lost 5 bases, and 7 bases had no gene match. The CDR3 region is CASSPLRTGSGNTIYF. The CDR3 nucleotides are TGTGCCAGCAGCCCCCTGAGGACAGGGTCTGGAAACACCATATATTTT.

In this sample, this clone turned up a few times. The genes are TRBV4-3 and TRBJ1-5, with D unclear. The V end lost 4 bases, the J end lost 0 bases, and 10 bases lay between the germline ends. The CDR3 totals 15 residues. Germline CDR1 and CDR2: LGHNA and YSLEER. The CDR3 region has the DNA TGCGCCAGCAGCCCCGGACTTGTTAGCAATCAGCCCCAGCATTTT. Its protein product is CASSPGLVSNQPQHF.

The V call is TRBV4-2, the J call TRBJ2-7; 11 nucleotides agree with TRBD2. V shed 4 bases and J 4 bases; nucleotides not matched to a gene: 6. The V gene's germline CDR1 is LGHNA and CDR2 YNFKEQ. The CDR3 is made up of 15 amino acids. CDR3 amino acids: CASSPARTSGYEQYF. The DNA of the CDR3 is TGTGCCAGCAGCCCGGCGAGGACTAGCGGGTACGAGCAGTACTTC.

The chain uses TRBV28 and TRBJ2-5; 12 bases are a match to TRBD2. CDR3 length equals 16 residues. Germline loops: CDR1 MDHEN, CDR2 SYDVKM. Trimming took 5 bases from V and 3 from J; bases not matched to a gene: 7. The CDR3 sequence is CASSPRLAGAEETQYF. DNA of the CDR3: TGTGCCAGCAGTCCAAGACTAGCGGGAGCGGAAGAGACCCAGTACTTC.

The chain combines TRBV5-1 with TRBJ2-3; D is unresolved. Germline V lookup: CDR1 SGHRS, CDR2 YFSETQ. CDR3 length: 12 residues. The ends were cut back, 4 bases at V and 0 bases at J, with 3 bases in the middle. This chain's CDR3 is CASSRSTDTQYF. CDR3 sequence (DNA): TGCGCCAGCAGCCGTAGCACAGATACGCAGTATTTT.

V gene TRBV6-4 combines with J gene TRBJ2-3; tentatively, D is TRBD2 (6 bases). V was shortened by 4 bases and J by 5 bases, with 10 bases between the two germline ends. Germline assignment: CDR1 MRHNA and CDR2 SNTAGT. The CDR3 has 13 amino acids. The CDR3 nucleotides read TGTGCCAGCAGTGTGGACTATGGAGATACGCAGTATTTT. This sequence encodes CASSVDYGDTQYF.

The rearrangement joins TRBV27 to TRBJ2-7, with 7 bases matching TRBD1. V gave up 3 bases and J gave up 2 bases; unmatched junction bases: 7. Germline CDR1 reads MNHEY; CDR2 reads SMNVEV (reference sequence). This CDR3 is 15 amino acids long. The chain's CDR3 is CASSFPGQPTYEQYF. The DNA for the CDR3 is TGTGCCAGCAGTTTCCCGGGACAGCCAACCTACGAGCAGTACTTC.

The CDR3 sequence: CASSPGTSGDPGAQETQYF. As DNA, the CDR3 is TGTGCCAGCAGCCCAGGGACTAGCGGGGACCCCGGGGCCCAAGAGACCCAGTACTTC. The chain couples TRBV5-5 to TRBJ2-5, with 13 positions matching TRBD2. V lost 4 bases, J lost 1 base, and 13 bases stayed unmatched. The CDR3 covers 19 residues. Germline CDR1 is SGHKS and CDR2 is YYEKEE (reference sequence). The variable domain in full, completed from reference TRBV5-5 and TRBJ2-5, reads DAGVTQSPTHLIKTRGQQVTLRCSPISGHKSVSWYQQVLGQGPQFIFQYYEKEERGRGNFPDRFSARQFPNYSSELNVNALLLGDSALYLCASSPGTSGDPGAQETQYFGPGTRLLVL.

The chain employs TRBV6-6 and TRBJ1-2, with 7 nucleotides matching TRBD1. This CDR3 is 13 amino acids long. Trimming at V came to 4 bases and at J to 8 bases, leaving 7 bases not matched to a gene. Looked up from germline, CDR1 is MNHNY and CDR2 is SVGAGI (reference sequence). CDR3 protein: CASSSNQGGGYTF. The DNA of the CDR3 is TGTGCCAGCAGTTCCAATCAAGGGGGCGGCTACACCTTC.

The chain combines TRBV12-5 with TRBJ2-5; TRBD1 matches 8 bases. V lost 2 bases and J lost 3; bases outside the gene matches: 5. Germline CDR1 LGHNT, CDR2 FRNRAP. The CDR3 contains 15 residues. Here the CDR3 DNA reads TGTGCTAGTGGTTTGTGGGACAGGCCTGAAGAGACCCAGTACTTC. Protein: CASGLWDRPEETQYF.

The table lists this clone with a count of one. The CDR3 bases are TGCGCCAGCAGTAAGAGGGCCCGGGATACGCAGTATTTT. The encoded protein is CASSKRARDTQYF. This sequence joins TRBV10-1 and TRBJ2-3, with D perhaps TRBD2 (5 bases). The CDR3 extends over 13 amino acids. The germline gives CDR1 WNHNN, CDR2 SYGVQD (reference sequence). Deletions cut 5 bases from V and 6 bases from J, with 12 bases between.

The rearrangement uses TRBV9 and TRBJ2-4; weak D call: TRBD2 (5 bases). Trimming cost V 0 bases and J 8 bases, with 12 bases left between them. Germline CDR1 SGDLS, CDR2 YYNGEE. This CDR3 spans 14 amino acids. The CDR3 nucleotides are TGTGCCAGCAGCGTAGAGCCTAGCCCGGACATTCAGTACTTC. It codes for CASSVEPSPDIQYF.

The V gene is TRBV19, the J gene TRBJ1-1, with D possibly being TRBD1 (6 bases). Germline values: CDR1 LNHDA, CDR2 SQIVND (reference sequence). This CDR3 spans 13 amino acids. The germline V and J ends were trimmed by 6 bases and 7 bases, with 15 bases remaining between them. CDR3 in DNA: TGTGCCAGTAGACCACAGGGCCGCCTTGAAGCTTTCTTT. Protein: CASRPQGRLEAFF.

The genes are TRBV5-1 and TRBJ2-1; 7 bases are a match to TRBD2. V lost 0 bases to trimming and J lost 3 bases; unmatched junction nucleotides: 3. Germline V gives CDR1 SGHRS, CDR2 YFSETQ. The CDR3 is made up of 15 amino acids. The CDR3 region is CASSLASSGYNEQFF. The CDR3 DNA is TGCGCCAGCAGCTTGGCTTCTAGCGGCTACAATGAGCAGTTCTTC.

This sequence joins TRBV3-1 (or the pseudogene TRBV3-2) and TRBJ2-3; 9 bases match TRBD2. Trimming cost V 0 bases and J 2 bases; bases outside gene matches: 9. Germline assignment: CDR1 LGHDT and CDR2 YNNKEL (reference sequence). The CDR3 spans 18 residues. CDR3 sequence reads: CASSQEGKVAGVTDTQYF. The CDR3 DNA follows: TGTGCCAGCAGCCAAGAAGGCAAGGTAGCGGGGGTCACAGATACGCAGTATTTT.

The chain carries TRBV3-1 (or the pseudogene TRBV3-2) and TRBJ1-3; TRBD1 aligns across 7 bases. The germline CDR1 and CDR2 sequences are LGHDT and YNNKEL (reference sequence). Trimming at V came to 4 bases and at J to 3 bases, leaving 6 bases not matched to a gene. There are 15 residues in the CDR3. The CDR3 loop reads CASSPTGTGGNTIYF. CDR3 DNA sequence: TGTGCCAGCAGCCCGACAGGGACTGGTGGAAACACCATATATTTT.

V is TRBV5-4 and J is TRBJ2-7; 8 positions match TRBD2. V shed 7 bases, J shed 1 base, and the junction held 10 bases outside the gene matches. This CDR3 is built from 15 residues. Germline CDR1 and CDR2: SGHNT and YYREEE (reference sequence). CDR3 DNA: TGTGCCAGCGCAAGTTCTAAGCGGGGGTCCTACGAGCAGTACTTC. It translates to CASASSKRGSYEQYF.